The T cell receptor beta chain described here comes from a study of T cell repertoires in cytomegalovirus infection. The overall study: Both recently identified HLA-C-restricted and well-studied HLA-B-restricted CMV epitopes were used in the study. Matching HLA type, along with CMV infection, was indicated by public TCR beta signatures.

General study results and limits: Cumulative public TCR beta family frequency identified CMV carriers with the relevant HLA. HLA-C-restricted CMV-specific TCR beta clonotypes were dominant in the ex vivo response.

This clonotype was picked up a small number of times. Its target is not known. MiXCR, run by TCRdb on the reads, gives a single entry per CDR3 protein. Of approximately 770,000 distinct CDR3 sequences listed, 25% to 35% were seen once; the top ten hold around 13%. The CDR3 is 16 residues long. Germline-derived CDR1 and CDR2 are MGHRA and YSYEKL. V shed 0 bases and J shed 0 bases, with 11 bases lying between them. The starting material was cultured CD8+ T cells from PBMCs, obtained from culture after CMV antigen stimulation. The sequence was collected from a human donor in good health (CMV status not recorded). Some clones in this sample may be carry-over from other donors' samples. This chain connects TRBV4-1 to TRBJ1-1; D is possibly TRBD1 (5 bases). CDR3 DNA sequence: TGCGCCAGCAGCCAAGATCGGGGGGGGATGAACACTGAAGCTTTCTTT. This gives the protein CASSQDRGGMNTEAFF.